The TCR beta chain described here comes from a study of shared clonotypes between healthy human individuals. Study results and limitations: Rarefaction analysis demonstrated incomplete sorted-subset sequencing notwithstanding large depth. Shared clonotypes: approximately 5% naive CD4, about 3.3% naive CD8, about 2.5% memory CD4, about 0.41% memory CD8. Estimated richness was generally greater in naive than memory subsets.

A note on this clone: Its antigen remains unidentified.

Germline V lookup: CDR1 SGHDN, CDR2 FVKESK. The CDR3 runs to 14 residues. Trimming left V 4 bases short and J 2 bases short, with 11 bases between. The repertoire was sequenced with immunoSEQ multiplex PCR; TCRdb's copy has only in-frame clones and lacks some. Altogether over 750,000 clones are present, about 96% being singletons, with the ten largest covering less than 0.25%. Terminally differentiated effector memory CD45RA+ cells were left out of the naive CD8 fraction, which was CD45RO-negative and positively selected for CCR7. This sequence originates from a man aged 25 to 45 in good health. The sample consisted of naive CD8+ T cells sorted from blood. The gene calls are TRBV14 and TRBJ2-5; D not resolved. CDR3 region: CASSPGPYQETQYF. The DNA for the CDR3 is TGTGCCAGCAGCCCCGGGCCCTATCAAGAGACCCAGTACTTC.